These 28 T cell receptor beta chains originate from one sample sequenced in a study of early T cells in non-severe SARS-CoV-2 infection. TCRdb reprocessed the 5' RACE reads via MiXCR and lists one record per CDR3 protein. Of about 70,000 distinct CDR3 sequences listed, 3.5% to 6% are singletons. Source: whole blood, taken at baseline. The receptors derive from an adult who was a healthcare worker with PCR-confirmed SARS-CoV-2 infection or an uninfected control (not recorded which). The donor label of this sample is uncertain.

This chain uses TRBV2 with TRBJ2-7, with 7 bases aligning to TRBD2. Germline-derived CDR1 and CDR2 are SNHLY and FYNNEI. The V gene end was trimmed by 5 bases and the J gene end by 0 bases; junction bases not matched to a gene: 13. The CDR3 loop spans 17 amino acids. Here the CDR3 DNA reads TGTGCCAGCAGTCGGACTAGGGTTTTTGTGGACTCCTACGAGCAGTACTTC. Protein: CASSRTRVFVDSYEQYF.

This clonotype was counted many times. The chain employs TRBV7-2 and TRBJ2-7; D is ambiguous. The V end was cut by 3 bases, the J end by 1 base, with 1 base between. There are 11 residues in the CDR3. Germline V lookup: CDR1 SGHTA, CDR2 FQGNSA. CDR3 sequence: CASSLSYEQYF. In DNA form, the CDR3 reads TGTGCCAGCAGCTTGTCCTACGAGCAGTACTTC.

J is TRBJ1-5 and V is TRBV5-6; D unresolved. Trimming pared 1 base from V and 1 base from J, leaving 9 bases between. The CDR3 contains 15 residues. Germline assignment: CDR1 SGHDT and CDR2 YYEEEE. The CDR3 DNA reads TGTGCCAGCAGCTTGTCCGGAGGAAGCAATCAGCCCCAGCATTTT. Translation: CASSLSGGSNQPQHF.

The V and J genes are TRBV7-9 and TRBJ2-7; TRBD2 agrees at 9 bases. The length of the CDR3 is 17 residues. V was clipped by 5 bases and J by 1 base; unmatched bases: 12. Germline CDR1 is SEHNR and CDR2 is FQNEAQ (reference sequence). CDR3 amino acids: CASSISAGGTGSYEQYF. CDR3 bases: TGTGCCAGCAGCATCTCCGCGGGAGGGACTGGATCCTACGAGCAGTACTTC.

This clonotype was counted ten times or more. This chain connects TRBV12-3 or TRBV12-4 to TRBJ2-1; no clear D. V was cut by 6 bases and J by 4 bases, with 13 bases left in between. The length of the CDR3 is 14 residues. CDR3 in DNA: TGTGCCAGCAGCCGGCCGGAATCTTACAATGAGCAGTTCTTC. Residues: CASSRPESYNEQFF.

V is TRBV10-1 and J is TRBJ2-1; 8 nucleotides align to TRBD2. The CDR3 contains 14 residues. CDR1 and CDR2 from the germline V gene are WNHNN and SYGVQD (reference sequence). J was trimmed by 8 bases and V by 4 bases; bases with no gene match: 7. The CDR3 loop is CASSAAGGMHEQFF. The DNA of the CDR3 is TGCGCCAGCAGTGCGGCGGGGGGAATGCATGAGCAGTTCTTC.

J is TRBJ1-1 and V is TRBV6-6; tentatively, D is TRBD1 (6 bases). Trimming removed 5 bases from V and 1 base from J, with 17 bases in between. Germline V gene lookup returns CDR1 MNHNY and CDR2 SVGAGI (reference sequence). The CDR3 runs to 16 residues. CDR3 sequence reads: CASSLPGQRPNTEAFF. CDR3 DNA sequence: TGTGCCAGCAGTCTTCCGGGACAACGTCCGAACACTGAAGCTTTCTTT.

This clonotype was seen repeatedly, ten times or more. The chain has TRBV7-3 and TRBJ2-1; 8 nucleotides line up with TRBD1. Germline assignment: CDR1 SGHTA and CDR2 FQGTGA. The trim removed 0 bases at V and 14 bases at J, leaving 6 bases unmatched. This CDR3 spans 13 amino acids. CDR3: CASSLTRSGGKFF. The CDR3 nucleotides read TGTGCCAGCAGCTTAACGAGGTCAGGGGGCAAGTTCTTC.

This clonotype appeared many times. V is TRBV6-5 and J is TRBJ2-7; a weak D match, TRBD2 (5 bases). The ends were cut back, 2 bases at V and 0 bases at J, with 8 bases in the middle. The CDR3 totals 14 residues. Germline CDR1 and CDR2: MNHEY and SVGAGI. CDR3: CASSYRGYSYEQYF. The CDR3 DNA is TGTGCCAGCAGTTACCGCGGGTACTCCTACGAGCAGTACTTC.

This clonotype was seen a few times. The rearrangement uses TRBV11-1 and TRBJ2-3; no reliable D call. This CDR3 is built from 12 residues. V was pared by 5 bases and J by 0 bases, with 3 bases between. In germline, CDR1 is SGHAT, CDR2 FQDESV (reference sequence). The CDR3: CASSDSTDTQYF. The CDR3 nucleotides are TGTGCCAGCAGCGATAGCACAGATACGCAGTATTTT.

J is TRBJ1-2 and V is TRBV6-5; D remains ambiguous. CDR1 and CDR2 (germline): MNHEY, SVGAGI. This CDR3 comprises 12 residues. Deletions cut 0 bases from V and 7 bases from J, with 6 bases between. CDR3 coding DNA: TGTGCCAGCAGTTACTCTTCTACTGGCTACACCTTC. Encoded protein: CASSYSSTGYTF.

This clonotype was counted between two and nine times. The rearrangement uses TRBV30 and TRBJ1-1; D gene uncertain. In germline, CDR1 is GTSNPN, CDR2 SVGIG (reference sequence). With 2 bases removed from V and 10 bases from J, the gap between germline ends came to 11 bases. This CDR3 contains 11 residues. The CDR3, as DNA: TGTGCCTGGAGTATAGATGGGAGAGCTTTCTTT. Amino acids: CAWSIDGRAFF.

This clonotype has a handful of counts. This chain uses TRBV5-6 with TRBJ1-5; no definite D call. Germline-derived CDR1 and CDR2 are SGHDT and YYEEEE. The CDR3 extends over 16 amino acids. V was cut by 0 bases and J by 5 bases, with 15 bases left in between. CDR3 protein: CASSLGGDGSYQPQHF. The CDR3 DNA sequence: TGTGCCAGCAGCTTGGGAGGTGACGGTTCTTATCAGCCCCAGCATTTT.

In its sample, this clonotype was seen many times. This chain uses TRBV13 with TRBJ1-6; TRBD1 matches at 7 bases. Germline V gene sequence: CDR1 PRHDT, CDR2 FYEKMQ (reference sequence). The CDR3 loop spans 14 amino acids. The V segment lost 1 base and the J segment 12 bases; nucleotides outside the gene matches: 6. The CDR3 here is CASSLDRGRGPLHF. CDR3 coding DNA: TGTGCCAGCAGCTTAGACAGGGGCCGTGGACCCCTCCACTTT.

This clonotype was observed a few times. Germline is not matched at one junction end, which may reflect a read error. The rearrangement joins TRBV7-7 to TRBJ2-2; no clear D. Germline-derived CDR1 and CDR2 are SSHAT and FNYEAQ (reference sequence). This CDR3 has 18 amino acids. The CDR3 here is CASSLAPGYATNTGELFF. The CDR3 coding sequence is TGTGCTAGCAGCTTAGCCCCAGGATATGCCACGAACACCGGGGAGCTGTTTTTT.

V usage is TRBV4-2 and J usage is TRBJ2-1, with D tentatively TRBD1 or TRBD2 (5 bases each). This CDR3 is built from 14 residues. Germline values: CDR1 LGHNA, CDR2 YNFKEQ. Trimming stripped 4 bases from V and 6 bases from J, with 13 bases between. CDR3 nucleotide sequence: TGTGCCAGCAGCCCGGGGCTCAACGTCAATGAGCAGTTCTTC. Translation gives CASSPGLNVNEQFF.

This clonotype was seen a handful of times. V and J are TRBV27 and TRBJ2-1; D could derive from TRBD1 or TRBD2 (6 bases each). V lost 6 bases, J lost 0 bases, and 18 bases lay in between. Germline CDR1 MNHEY, CDR2 SMNVEV (reference sequence). The CDR3 extends over 17 amino acids. CDR3 sequence reads: CASRRSGGGASYNEQFF. The CDR3 coding sequence is TGTGCCAGCAGGCGGTCCGGGGGCGGGGCCTCCTACAATGAGCAGTTCTTC.

There are a few counts of this clonotype. This sequence joins TRBV10-3 and TRBJ1-4; unclear D gene. The germline V gene has CDR1 ENHRY and CDR2 SYGVKD. Deletions cut 3 bases from V and 8 bases from J, with 13 bases between. CDR3 size: 14 residues. The CDR3, as DNA: TGTGCCATCAGTGATGTGAGACATCGGGAAAAACTGTTTTTT. It translates to CAISDVRHREKLFF.

This clonotype was recorded many times. This CDR3 is CASSPHASALQETQYF. The CDR3 coding sequence is TGTGCCAGCAGCCCCCACGCTAGCGCCCTCCAAGAGACCCAGTACTTC. The chain joins TRBV7-8 to TRBJ2-5, with D perhaps TRBD2 (6 bases). Germline V lookup: CDR1 SGHVS, CDR2 FQNEAQ. Trimming stripped 5 bases from V and 1 base from J, with 17 bases between. The CDR3 contains 16 residues.

At least ten counts were recorded for this clonotype. The V gene is TRBV5-1, the J gene TRBJ1-4, with D hard to call. The CDR3 loop spans 13 amino acids. Trimming shortened V by 4 bases and J by 7 bases, and 11 bases separated the two germline ends. CDR1 and CDR2 (germline): SGHRS, YFSETQ. CDR3 coding DNA: TGCGCCAGCAGCCCAGAGGCGCGTGAAAAACTGTTTTTT. Its protein product is CASSPEAREKLFF.

This clonotype was found a few times. V and J are TRBV5-1 and TRBJ2-7; D might be TRBD2 (5 bases). This CDR3 spans 16 amino acids. V lost 0 bases and J 7 bases, leaving 20 bases between the germline ends. Germline V gene lookup returns CDR1 SGHRS and CDR2 YFSETQ. In DNA form, the CDR3 reads TGCGCCAGCAGCTTGGGGCTACCCCAGTCCTCGGGGGAGCAGTACTTC. Residues: CASSLGLPQSSGEQYF.

This clonotype was counted only a few times. The chain couples TRBV12-3 or TRBV12-4 to TRBJ2-7; a possible D gene is TRBD1 (5 bases). The V gene lost 1 base and the J gene lost 4 bases, with 17 bases spanning the gap. The CDR3 consists of 16 residues. CDR3 DNA: TGTGCCAGCAGTTTAGGACCGACAGAGATGCGGTACGAGCAGTACTTC. This encodes CASSLGPTEMRYEQYF.

This clonotype was observed a few times. This chain joins TRBV10-2 and TRBJ2-7; D gene unclear. The CDR3 is made up of 15 amino acids. The V gene's germline CDR1 is WSHSY and CDR2 SAAADI. Trimming removed 0 bases at V and 3 bases at J, with 12 bases between. The CDR3 nucleotides read TGCGCCAGCAGTGAGTCGTCGAGACCGAGCTACGAGCAGTACTTC. Its protein is CASSESSRPSYEQYF.

This clonotype came up many times. The chain couples TRBV5-4 to TRBJ2-3; TRBD1 matches 9 bases. Trimming cost V 9 bases and J 3 bases; bases outside gene matches: 11. The CDR3 has 15 amino acids. Germline CDR1 reads SGHNT; CDR2 reads YYREEE (reference sequence). CDR3 region: CATDVGTGLTDTQYF. The CDR3 DNA reads as TGTGCCACCGACGTGGGGACAGGGCTTACAGATACGCAGTATTTT.

This clonotype was seen repeatedly, ten times or more. The CDR3 DNA reads as TGCAGCGTCCCGACAGTCCAAGAGACCCAGTACTTC. Protein sequence: CSVPTVQETQYF. This sequence joins TRBV29-1 and TRBJ2-5, with TRBD1 as a possible D gene (5 bases). Trimming stripped 6 bases from V and 1 base from J, with 9 bases between. Looked up from germline, CDR1 is SQVTM and CDR2 is ANQGSEA. This CDR3 region has 12 residues. Using reference TRBV29-1 and TRBJ2-5 for the parts outside the CDR3, the full variable domain is SAVISQKPSRDICQRGTSLTIQCQVDSQVTMMFWYRQQPGQSLTLIATANQGSEATYESGFVIDKFPISRPNLTFSTLTVSNMSPEDSSIYLCSVPTVQETQYFGPGTRLLVL.

This clonotype was counted a few times. This chain joins TRBV10-2 and TRBJ1-1; D call uncertain. The CDR3 has 13 residues. V lost 2 bases, J lost 0 bases, and 4 bases lay in between. The V gene's germline CDR1 is WSHSY and CDR2 SAAADI. For the CDR3, the DNA is TGCGCCAGCAGTGAGCTATTGAACACTGAAGCTTTCTTT. It codes for CASSELLNTEAFF.

The CDR3 region is CASSDEQGAADTQYF. The CDR3 nucleotides read TGTGCCAGCAGTGATGAACAGGGGGCCGCAGATACGCAGTATTTT. The rearrangement links TRBV2 to TRBJ2-3, with 9 bases that match TRBD1. This CDR3 region has 15 residues. Per the germline V gene, CDR1 is SNHLY and CDR2 is FYNNEI. With 3 bases clipped from V and 4 bases from J, the junction kept 5 bases outside the gene matches.

This clonotype occurred a few times. The rearrangement uses TRBV6-6 and TRBJ2-3, with 9 bases fitting TRBD2. Germline V CDR1 and CDR2: MNHNY, SVGAGI (reference sequence). Losses at the gene ends were 5 bases for V and 2 bases for J; bases not matched to a gene: 5. This CDR3 is 15 amino acids long. The DNA for the CDR3 is TGTGCCAGCAGTGGGGGACTAGCCCTCACAGATACGCAGTATTTT. Translation gives CASSGGLALTDTQYF.